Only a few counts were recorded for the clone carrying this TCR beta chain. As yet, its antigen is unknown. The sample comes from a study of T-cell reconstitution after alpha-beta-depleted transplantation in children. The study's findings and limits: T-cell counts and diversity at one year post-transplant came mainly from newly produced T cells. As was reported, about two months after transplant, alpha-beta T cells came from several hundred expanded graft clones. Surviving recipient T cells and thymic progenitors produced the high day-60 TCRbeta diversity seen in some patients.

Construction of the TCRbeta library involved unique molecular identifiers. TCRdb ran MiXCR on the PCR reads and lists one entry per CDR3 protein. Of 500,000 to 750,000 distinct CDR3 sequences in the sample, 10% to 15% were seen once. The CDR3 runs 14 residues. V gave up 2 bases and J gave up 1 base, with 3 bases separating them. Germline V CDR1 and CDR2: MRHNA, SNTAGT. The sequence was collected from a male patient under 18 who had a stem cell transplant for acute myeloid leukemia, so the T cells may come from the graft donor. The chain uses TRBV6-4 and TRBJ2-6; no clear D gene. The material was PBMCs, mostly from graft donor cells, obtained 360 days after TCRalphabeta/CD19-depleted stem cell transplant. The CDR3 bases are TGTGCCAGCAGTGACGGGTCTGGGGCCAACGTCCTGACTTTC. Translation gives CASSDGSGANVLTF.